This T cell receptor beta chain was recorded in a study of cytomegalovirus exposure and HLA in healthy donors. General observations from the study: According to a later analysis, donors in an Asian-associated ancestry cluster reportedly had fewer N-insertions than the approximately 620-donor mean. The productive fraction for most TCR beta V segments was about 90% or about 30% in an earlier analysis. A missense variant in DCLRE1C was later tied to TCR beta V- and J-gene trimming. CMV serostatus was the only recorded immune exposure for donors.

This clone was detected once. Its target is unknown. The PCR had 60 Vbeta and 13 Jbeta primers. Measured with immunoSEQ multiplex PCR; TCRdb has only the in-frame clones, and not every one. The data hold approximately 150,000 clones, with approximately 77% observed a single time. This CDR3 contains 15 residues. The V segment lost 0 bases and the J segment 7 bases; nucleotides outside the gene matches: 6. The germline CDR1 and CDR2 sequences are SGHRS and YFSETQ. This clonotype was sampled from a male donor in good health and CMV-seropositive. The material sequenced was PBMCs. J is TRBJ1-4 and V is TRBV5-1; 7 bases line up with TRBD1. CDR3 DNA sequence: TGCGCCAGCAGCTTGGCTCAGGGGGTTGGTGAAAAACTGTTTTTT. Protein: CASSLAQGVGEKLFF. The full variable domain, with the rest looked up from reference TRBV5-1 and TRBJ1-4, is KAGVTQTPRYLIKTRGQQVTLSCSPISGHRSVSWYQQTPGQGLQFLFEYFSETQRNKGNFPGRFSGRQFSNSRSEMNVSTLELGDSALYLCASSLAQGVGEKLFFGSGTQLSVL.